This TCR beta chain was found in a study of beta chain features in type 1 diabetes (dated 2018 in TCRdb). Turning to the overall study: Mean age, gender distribution, total cell number and subset yield were not different between patients and healthy donors. Regulatory and stem cell-like memory subsets were isolated from only 8 patients and roughly 8 healthy donors, whereas naive and central memory subsets came from all 28 donors. In the study, recently diagnosed type 1 diabetes patients and matched healthy donors were compared on the TCRB repertoires of their sorted circulating CD4+ T cell subsets. Across all samples, about 110 million sorted cells were examined, and cell number per subset correlated strongly with RNA yield.

The CDR3 sequence holds 12 residues, the cysteine and phenylalanine included. Only the CDR3 part of the read is kept: 36 bases, read in frame from the first base. The trim is 0 bases for V and 6 bases for J, with a gap of 5 bases between the germline ends. CDR1 SGHRS and CDR2 YFSETQ are derived from the germline V gene. The entire isolated RNA was reverse transcribed using the High Capacity cDNA Reverse Transcription Kit, and thus expressed TCRB transcripts were sequenced. Naive, central memory and regulatory T cell samples underwent deep immunoSEQ sequencing, averaging about 3.3 million total reads per sample. Sorted cells were lysed in RLT buffer and RNA was extracted with DNase-treated RNeasy Micro or Mini kits, depending on cell number. Each cell subset was processed separately to prevent cross-contamination, with patient and healthy donor samples processed together. The immunoSEQ multiplex PCR was used to amplify TCRB sequences from cDNA, yielding 87-bp fragments that span the CDR3 region. Sequencing of the amplicons was performed on the Illumina HiSeq platform. Per the source publication's procedure: Synthetic template baselines were used to correct PCR bias computationally, reads within Hamming distance 2 were collapsed, and singletons that could not be merged were discarded. Reads were aligned against IMGT so that V, D and J genes, CDR3 length and insertions or deletions at six rearrangement sites could be assigned. Within each subset, clonotype counts were normalized to the number of sorted cells before true diversity and Gini coefficients were calculated with the tcR R package. Repertoire sharing was quantified using the overlap coefficient calculated on TCRB nucleotide sequences. As a proxy for the pre-selection repertoire, out-of-frame TCRB sequences from naive cells were analyzed. TCRdb limited this immuneACCESS table to in-frame rearrangements with V and J called. A share of clones is missing; checked studies link under half to unresolved V genes, and the rest is unexplained. V and J calls and clone size are given by that table; D and trimming were obtained from the DNA. This sample gives about 350,000 clones in total; about 18% of them show up just once. The top ten clonotypes cover under 0.055% of the sample.

On the study overall, not on this receptor specifically: PCR may preferentially amplify shorter templates, but because patient and control samples were amplified and corrected together, any resulting skew would affect both groups equally. In all four CD4+ subsets, TCRB CDR3 length was moderately but significantly shorter in type 1 diabetes patients. HLA sub-analyses involved small numbers of individuals, so any influence of HLA type on TCRB rearrangement remained unresolved. Patients with type 1 diabetes made fewer insertions and deleted more nucleotides at VDJ recombination sites, implying thymic rearrangement abnormalities. Because cDNA was sequenced instead of genomic DNA, highly expressing activated cells could be over-represented, though the groups showed no difference in activation or CD3 levels. Naive, central memory and regulatory TCRB repertoires appeared more similar among patients than among healthy donors.

This clone was seen only a few times. Its antigen is currently not known. Qualities for individual bases were not recorded, and no much larger clone is one base off. This specimen includes other DNA sequences encoding the same CDR3. A single peripheral blood draw of roughly 0.11 L on average was collected from each donor into heparinised tubes. Using a panel that included CD45RO, CCR7, CD25, CD127, CD95 and CD27, naive, central memory, regulatory and stem cell-like memory CD4+ T cells were sorted on a BD FACSAria II. All sorted populations exceeded 95% purity. PBMCs were isolated immediately by Lymphoprep density gradient centrifugation and stained directly without culture. So that batch effects would be minimized, each experiment stained and sorted samples in pairs, pairing one healthy donor with one patient.

Sequencing was done on a sample of naive CD4+ T cells from blood. The cell subset or site tag for this specimen amounts to: true naive CD4+ T cells. The TCR comes from a woman aged 18-35 years in good health. The chain was built from TRBV5-1 and TRBJ2-3, with the identity of the D gene unclear. The DNA is as follows: TGCGCCAGCAGCTTGGCCTTGGATACGCAGTATTTT. Translation gives CASSLALDTQYF.